Shown below are 15 T cell receptor beta chains from a single sample sequenced in a study of cytomegalovirus exposure and HLA in healthy donors. Primers: 60 Vbeta forward and 13 Jbeta reverse. Using immunoSEQ multiplex PCR, the repertoire was profiled, and TCRdb retains in-frame clones only, with some absent. The sample carries over 90,000 clones, 70% recorded once. Source material: PBMCs. Every receptor here comes from a woman aged 45-59 years in good health and CMV-seropositive.

The rearrangement uses TRBV7-6 and TRBJ1-5; no reliable D call. Deletions cut 1 base from V and 5 bases from J, with 6 bases between. This CDR3 has 13 amino acids. Germline lookup yields CDR1 SGHVS and CDR2 FNYEAQ. Here the CDR3 reads CASSLGNHQPQHF. In DNA form, the CDR3 reads TGTGCCAGCAGCTTAGGTAATCATCAGCCCCAGCATTTT.

The chain combines TRBV5-1 with TRBJ2-1; D may be TRBD2 (5 bases). The V end lost 0 bases, the J end lost 6 bases, and 10 bases lay between the germline ends. The CDR3 has 14 residues. From germline, CDR1 is SGHRS and CDR2 YFSETQ. The CDR3 sequence is CASSLAVATNEQFF. The CDR3 DNA reads TGCGCCAGCAGCTTGGCGGTAGCGACCAATGAGCAGTTCTTC. Looking up the rest from reference TRBV5-1 and TRBJ2-1 gives the full variable domain: KAGVTQTPRYLIKTRGQQVTLSCSPISGHRSVSWYQQTPGQGLQFLFEYFSETQRNKGNFPGRFSGRQFSNSRSEMNVSTLELGDSALYLCASSLAVATNEQFFGPGTRLTVL.

In its sample, this clone was seen a few times. The V call is TRBV5-8, the J call TRBJ1-1; D not resolved. Trimming cost V 0 bases and J 1 base, with 7 bases left between them. Per germline, CDR1 SGHTS and CDR2 YDEGEE. The length of the CDR3 is 14 residues. The CDR3 DNA reads TGTGCCAGCAGCTTGGGACATACGAACACTGAAGCTTTCTTT. Protein sequence: CASSLGHTNTEAFF.

The chain carries TRBV5-1 and TRBJ2-3; a weak D match, TRBD2 (9 bases). V was trimmed by 3 bases and J by 9 bases, leaving 20 bases between them. Germline values: CDR1 SGHRS, CDR2 YFSETQ. The CDR3 consists of 15 residues. CDR3 in DNA: TGCGCCAGCAGCTACCGGGACAGGCGGGAGGGCACGCAGTATTTT. Its protein is CASSYRDRREGTQYF.

The chain uses TRBV4-1 and TRBJ2-7, with D unresolved. Germline V CDR1 and CDR2: MGHRA, YSYEKL. CDR3 size: 12 residues. The V end lost 0 bases, the J end lost 5 bases, and 5 bases lay between the germline ends. The CDR3 sequence is CASSQDLHEQYF. CDR3 DNA sequence: TGCGCCAGCAGCCAAGATCTTCACGAGCAGTACTTC.

The chain combines TRBV6-1 with TRBJ2-5; no clear D. Deletions cut 2 bases from V and 5 bases from J, with 6 bases between. Per germline, CDR1 MNHNS and CDR2 SASEGT. The CDR3 is 12 residues long. The chain's CDR3 is CASSELDETQYF. In nucleotides, the CDR3 is TGTGCCAGCAGTGAACTAGATGAGACCCAGTACTTC.

The V and J genes are TRBV2 and TRBJ1-1; 10 bases agree with TRBD1. CDR1 is SNHLY, CDR2 FYNNEI, per germline. CDR3 length equals 15 residues. V shed 5 bases and J 4 bases; nucleotides not matched to a gene: 7. CDR3 nucleotides: TGTGCCAGCAGTAGACAGGGACAGGGGTTCACTGAAGCTTTCTTT. Its translation: CASSRQGQGFTEAFF. Together with reference TRBV2 and TRBJ1-1, the CDR3 gives the full variable domain: EPEVTQTPSHQVTQMGQEVILRCVPISNHLYFYWYRQILGQKVEFLVSFYNNEISEKSEIFDDQFSVERPDGSNFTLKIRSTKLEDSAMYFCASSRQGQGFTEAFFGQGTRLTVV.

The V gene is TRBV30, the J gene TRBJ2-7, with 9 bases aligning to TRBD2. The germline V gene has CDR1 GTSNPN and CDR2 SVGIG (reference sequence). The ends lost 0 bases at V and 2 bases at J; junction bases unmatched: 5. The CDR3 contains 15 residues. CDR3 bases: TGTGCCTGGAGTGTACGGGCGGGGGGGGCCTACGAGCAGTACTTC. It encodes CAWSVRAGGAYEQYF.

The chain carries TRBV28 and TRBJ1-6, with 11 nucleotides matching TRBD1. The V gene's germline CDR1 is MDHEN and CDR2 SYDVKM. The CDR3 length is 15 residues. The ends lost 5 bases at V and 10 bases at J; junction bases unmatched: 7. CDR3 DNA sequence: TGTGCCAGCAGTCTAGGGACAGGGGGTCGGTCACCCCTCCACTTT. It codes for CASSLGTGGRSPLHF.

The V and J genes are TRBV9 and TRBJ2-1; possibly TRBD1 for D (6 bases). CDR3 length equals 14 residues. Looked up from germline, CDR1 is SGDLS and CDR2 is YYNGEE. Trimming took 0 bases from V and 5 from J, leaving 9 bases between them. In DNA, the CDR3 is TGTGCCAGCAGCGTAGAGGACAGAAACAATGAGCAGTTCTTC. This encodes CASSVEDRNNEQFF.

This sequence joins TRBV11-2 and TRBJ1-5; 9 bases are a match to TRBD1. The CDR3 is 15 amino acids. Germline V gene sequence: CDR1 SGHAT, CDR2 FQNNGV. J lost 4 bases, V lost 5 bases, and 6 bases had no gene match. CDR3 region: CASSRTGTGNQPQHF. DNA for the CDR3: TGTGCCAGCAGCCGAACCGGGACAGGGAATCAGCCCCAGCATTTT.

J is TRBJ1-1 and V is TRBV28, with D maybe TRBD1 (5 bases). CDR1 is MDHEN, CDR2 SYDVKM, per germline. There are 14 residues in the CDR3. Trimming took off 6 bases at V and 4 bases at J, with 15 bases between the two ends. The CDR3 reads CASRPPQGSTEAFF. In DNA, the CDR3 is TGTGCCAGCAGACCCCCTCAGGGTAGCACTGAAGCTTTCTTT. The variable domain in full, with the rest retrieved from reference TRBV28 and TRBJ1-1, is DVKVTQSSRYLVKRTGEKVFLECVQDMDHENMFWYRQDPGLGLRLIYFSYDVKMKEKGDIPEGYSVSREKKERFSLILESASTNQTSMYLCASRPPQGSTEAFFGQGTRLTVV.

This clone was seen only a few times. The chain links TRBV10-3 to TRBJ2-7, with a possible D match to TRBD2 (6 bases). The V and J ends lost 4 bases and 2 bases respectively, with 12 bases between them. Germline V gene lookup returns CDR1 ENHRY and CDR2 SYGVKD. The CDR3 is 14 residues long. The CDR3 reads CAISGGDFTYEQYF. CDR3 nucleotides: TGTGCCATCAGTGGAGGGGACTTTACCTACGAGCAGTACTTC.

The chain is built from TRBV7-9 and TRBJ2-2; unclear D gene. The V end lost 7 bases, the J end lost 6 bases, and 12 bases lay between the germline ends. The CDR3 covers 13 residues. The V gene's germline CDR1 is SEHNR and CDR2 FQNEAQ (reference sequence). The CDR3 coding sequence is TGTGCCAGCACCAAAACCACAGCCGGGGAGCTGTTTTTT. The encoded protein is CASTKTTAGELFF.

This clone occurred once. The chain employs TRBV5-4 and TRBJ2-2; D may be TRBD1 (6 bases). Germline V gene data show CDR1 as SGHNT and CDR2 as YYREEE (reference sequence). The V gene lost 4 bases and the J gene lost 0 bases, with 16 bases spanning the gap. The CDR3 length is 17 residues. CDR3 loop: CASSQGQTGANTGELFF. In DNA form, the CDR3 reads TGTGCCAGCAGCCAAGGACAGACCGGAGCGAACACCGGGGAGCTGTTTTTT.